What follows is one TCR beta chain and its context. This clonotype has only a few counts. Its antigen has not been determined. No quality values exist for individual bases; no much larger clone is one base distant. The sample belongs to a study of blood T cells in healthy people across ages (dated by TCRdb to the mid-2010s). Regarding the complete study: In model experiments, roughly one uniquely barcoded TCR beta cDNA molecule per two T cells was captured by template switching. The study measured age-related changes in TCR beta repertoire diversity using deep sequencing normalized with unique cDNA molecular identifiers. Four age groups were formed from the donors: young (average roughly 16 years), middle-aged (roughly 38), aged (about 62) and long-lived (about 80). Donors of different ages were randomly distributed across sequencing lanes to avoid experimental bias. Two additional independent replicas of 1 million unique cDNA reads from the same blood draw were analyzed for two donors (one aged 18 to 30 and one aged 80 or older). Beyond this particular receptor, the publication reports: The long-lived group showed more naive CD4+ T cells, fewer expanded clones and increased TCR diversity than the aged group, suggesting age selection. Conclusive comparison of naive and antigen-experienced compartments was prevented by the profiling of bulk unsorted PBMCs. As age increased, observed TCR beta diversity per million T cells dropped in a roughly linear way, and a significant reduction was already evident by age roughly 40. A strong correlation was found between observed TCR beta diversity and the percentage of naive T cells measured by flow cytometry. The CMV infection status of donors was not known, potentially confounding age-related changes in expanded clonotypes. Estimates of total diversity from one million sequenced T cells were regarded as lower bounds and underestimates.

The donors were 40 or so Caucasian individuals from Russia, aged 6 to 90 years, who were systemically healthy. Each donor gave ten milliliters of peripheral blood, collected into EDTA-treated Vacutainer tubes. PBMCs were isolated by Ficoll-Paque density-gradient centrifugation, with at least 6 million obtained per sample. Total RNA, at least 6 micrograms per sample, was extracted from PBMCs with Trizol reagent. The percentages of naive CD45RAhigh/CD27high T cells were determined by flow cytometry on a PBMC aliquot from every donor. Library preparation was by 5' RACE. These reads were obtained on an Illumina HiSeq 2500. A second PCR of about 6 to 11 cycles was performed with a sample-barcoded 5' primer and a J-beta primer mix. A unique molecular identifier was introduced onto each TCR beta cDNA molecule by a template-switch 5' adaptor carrying 12 random nucleotides. At least 2.5 million CDR3-containing paired-end reads were obtained from each sample. First-strand cDNA synthesis was performed from all RNA using the Mint cDNA synthesis kit, with priming by a TRBC-specific oligonucleotide. Following uracil-DNA glycosylase treatment, all cDNA underwent a first 18-cycle PCR with the universal primers M1SS and BC2_uni_R. Per the original workflow: For normalization, 1 million high-quality reads, each with a distinct molecular identifier, were randomly selected from each sample. Instead of being binned into consensus sequences, reads with shared molecular identifiers were discarded. MiTCR, set to a Q25 quality threshold and the strictest error-elimination algorithm, was used for CDR3 identification, clonotype clustering and error correction. A nonparametric unseen species model with Euler transformation was used to estimate lower-bound total TCR beta diversity. TCRdb redid the processing of the public reads, applying fastp at Q25 and MiXCR, and retained in-frame beta chains. Every CDR3 protein is listed once, alongside the most common genes and DNA of its rows. The V and J calls shown here were made by TCRdb, not taken from the authors' results. The sample data list roughly 500,000 distinct CDR3 sequences, and about 25% of these were observed just once. The ten largest clones add up to 15% to 20% of the sample.

The CDR1 and CDR2 encoded by the germline V gene (reference sequence) are DFQATT and SNEGSKA. V is cut back by 2 bases and J by 4 bases, with 5 bases in the junction unmatched. The CDR3 sequence holds 14 residues, the cysteine and phenylalanine included. This entry keeps only the CDR3 DNA: 42 bases, framed from base 1. Material for sequencing was blood. The chain links TRBV20-1 with TRBJ2-3, and TRBD2 matches 8 of the central bases. This TCR was recovered from a woman between 70 and 85 years old in good health. The CDR3 corresponds to CSARPGGAADTQYF. The nucleotide sequence reads TGCAGTGCTAGACCCGGGGGGGCTGCAGATACGCAGTATTTT.